The source of this T cell receptor beta chain is a study of blood T cells in healthy people across ages. General study points: Among long-lived donors, naive CD4+ cells were more numerous and diversity higher than in aged donors. Age showed a roughly linear inverse relationship with TCR beta diversity per million T cells.

The CDR3 totals 15 residues. Trimming took 5 bases from V and 3 from J; bases not matched to a gene: 7. Germline assignment: CDR1 SEHNR and CDR2 FQNEAQ (reference sequence). For the second PCR, which ran for 7 to 11 cycles, a sample-barcoded 5' primer and a J-beta primer mix were used. With 12 random nucleotides, a template-switch adaptor tagged each individual cDNA molecule. TCRdb ran MiXCR on the 5' RACE reads and lists one entry per CDR3 protein. The profile covers about 1.6 million distinct CDR3 sequences, with about 35% appearing a single time and about 11% taken by the ten largest. Notes on this clonotype: Its antigen is unidentified.

The sample was blood. This receptor was taken from a woman in her thirties in good health. The chain uses TRBV7-9 and TRBJ2-3; 8 nucleotides line up with TRBD2. This CDR3 is CASSGHSGGTDTQYF. The DNA for the CDR3 is TGTGCCAGCAGCGGACACAGCGGGGGTACAGATACGCAGTATTTT.